This entry lists 20 T cell receptor beta chains sequenced from one sample in a study of shared clonotypes between healthy human individuals. The data were produced by immunoSEQ multiplex PCR, yet TCRdb's version contains in-frame clones alone and is incomplete. The data show some 2,000,000 clones, roughly 94% seen once. The sequenced sample consisted of naive CD4+ T cells sorted from blood. Subset given: CD45RA+ positively selected. Source of these receptors: a man aged 18-30 years in good health.

The chain combines TRBV5-1 with TRBJ2-3; D is perhaps TRBD2 (6 bases). The germline V gene encodes CDR1 SGHRS and CDR2 YFSETQ. Trimming pared 4 bases from V and 2 bases from J, leaving 17 bases between. The CDR3 has 16 amino acids. The CDR3 spells CASSGGLTYSTDTQYF. The CDR3 DNA reads TGCGCCAGCAGCGGGGGACTGACTTACTCCACAGATACGCAGTATTTT.

In its sample, this clone was seen once. The rearrangement joins TRBV30 to TRBJ2-3, with unresolved D. V gave up 2 bases and J gave up 0 bases, with 9 bases separating them. CDR1 and CDR2 from the germline V gene are GTSNPN and SVGIG (reference sequence). CDR3 length: 14 residues. CDR3 sequence (DNA): TGTGCCTGGAGTACTTCCGTAAGCACAGATACGCAGTATTTT. Its translation is CAWSTSVSTDTQYF.

The genes are TRBV15 and TRBJ1-2, with a weak D call TRBD1 (6 bases). Trimming cost V 1 base and J 11 bases, with 8 bases left between them. The CDR3 totals 11 residues. Germline CDR1 and CDR2: LNHNV and YYDKDF (reference sequence). The CDR3 spells CATSRGTGYTF. The DNA for the CDR3 is TGTGCCACCAGCAGAGGAACAGGGTACACCTTC.

The V call is TRBV29-1, the J call TRBJ2-1, with D maybe TRBD1 (5 bases). CDR3 length: 12 amino acids. The germline V gene has CDR1 SQVTM and CDR2 ANQGSEA. V shed 1 base and J shed 8 bases, with 9 bases lying between them. The CDR3 sequence: CSVEGGLDEQFF. CDR3 DNA sequence: TGCAGCGTTGAAGGGGGCCTAGATGAGCAGTTCTTC.

Comment on this clone: Other DNA sequences in the sample encode the same CDR3. V is TRBV7-9 and J is TRBJ2-2; D remains unclear. CDR1 is SEHNR and CDR2 is FQNEAQ in the germline V gene (reference sequence). V was shortened by 2 bases and J by 1 base, with 5 bases between the two germline ends. CDR3 size: 14 residues. For the CDR3, the DNA is TGTGCCAGCAGCTTACTGGGGAACACCGGGGAGCTGTTTTTT. It yields the protein CASSLLGNTGELFF.

The sample holds one count of this clone. The genes are TRBV15 and TRBJ2-1; TRBD2 aligns across 9 bases. The germline V gene encodes CDR1 LNHNV and CDR2 YYDKDF (reference sequence). V lost 2 bases to trimming and J lost 7 bases; unmatched junction nucleotides: 6. This CDR3 spans 15 amino acids. CDR3 region: CATSRPSLAGNEQFF. CDR3 in DNA: TGTGCCACCAGCAGACCCTCCCTAGCGGGAAATGAGCAGTTCTTC.

A remark on this clone: This sample also contains other DNA sequences that code for the same CDR3. V is TRBV30 and J is TRBJ2-1, with D perhaps matching TRBD2 (6 bases). Trimming left V 0 bases short and J 1 base short, with 10 bases between. The CDR3 runs 15 residues. Germline CDR1 is GTSNPN and CDR2 is SVGIG (reference sequence). The CDR3 sequence is CAWSVRSGSYNEQFF. The CDR3 nucleotides read TGTGCCTGGAGTGTACGAAGCGGGTCCTACAATGAGCAGTTCTTC.

The rearrangement joins TRBV4-1 to TRBJ2-7; D is undetermined. There are 12 residues in the CDR3. CDR1 is MGHRA and CDR2 is YSYEKL in the germline V gene. Trimming removed 2 bases at V and 6 bases at J, with 8 bases between. The CDR3 DNA reads TGCGCCAGCAGCCAACTCCAGCTCGAGCAGTACTTC. Its translation is CASSQLQLEQYF.

Comments on this clone: Other DNA variants within this sample encode the same CDR3. The chain couples TRBV7-2 to TRBJ2-1; 9 bases are a match to TRBD2. The CDR3 has 16 residues. V shed 0 bases and J 2 bases; nucleotides not matched to a gene: 2. The germline CDR1 and CDR2 sequences are SGHTA and FQGNSA. As DNA, the CDR3 is TGTGCCAGCAGCTTAGCGGGCGGGGGGGCCTACAATGAGCAGTTCTTC. Translated, it gives CASSLAGGGAYNEQFF.

The CDR3 region has the DNA TGTGCCAGCAGCCCCGAGGGTTATAATTCACCCCTCCACTTT. Translation gives CASSPEGYNSPLHF. V usage is TRBV28 and J usage is TRBJ1-6; no firm D call. V lost 6 bases and J lost 4, with 10 bases in between. The germline gives CDR1 MDHEN, CDR2 SYDVKM. This CDR3 comprises 14 residues.

The V gene is TRBV5-5, the J gene TRBJ1-2; unclear D gene. This CDR3 is built from 14 residues. Trimming removed 6 bases at V and 0 bases at J, with 12 bases between. The germline V gene has CDR1 SGHKS and CDR2 YYEKEE (reference sequence). CDR3 region: CASNIVGTNYGYTF. CDR3 sequence (DNA): TGTGCCAGCAACATAGTGGGGACTAACTATGGCTACACCTTC.

J is TRBJ1-1 and V is TRBV5-6, with D unresolved. CDR1 is SGHDT, CDR2 YYEEEE, per germline. There are 15 residues in the CDR3. Trimming cost V 0 bases and J 1 base, with 10 bases left between them. Here the CDR3 DNA reads TGTGCCAGCAGCTTGGGGAGTCGGGGGAACACTGAAGCTTTCTTT. The encoded protein is CASSLGSRGNTEAFF.

The genes are TRBV10-3 and TRBJ1-6, with a weak D call TRBD1 (6 bases). The length of the CDR3 is 17 residues. Per the germline V gene, CDR1 is ENHRY and CDR2 is SYGVKD. The V end lost 6 bases, the J end lost 2 bases, and 17 bases lay between the germline ends. The CDR3 DNA follows: TGTGCCATCAGCCTGGAGGGGGGCATTACCTATAATTCACCCCTCCACTTT. The encoded protein is CAISLEGGITYNSPLHF.

This sequence joins TRBV9 and TRBJ2-2, with D possibly being TRBD2 (5 bases). Germline V gene lookup returns CDR1 SGDLS and CDR2 YYNGEE. CDR3 length: 15 amino acids. V lost 4 bases to trimming and J lost 4 bases, with 14 bases between them. Written as DNA, the CDR3 is TGTGCCAGCAGCCCAGGACTGCTGATCACCGGGGAGCTGTTTTTT. Translating gives CASSPGLLITGELFF.

The chain joins TRBV10-3 to TRBJ1-3; no definite D call. The CDR3 runs to 11 residues. V shed 10 bases and J shed 2 bases, with 6 bases lying between them. Germline CDR1 is ENHRY and CDR2 is SYGVKD. The CDR3 reads CATDPGNTIYF. CDR3 DNA: TGTGCCACCGATCCTGGAAACACCATATATTTT.

The chain links TRBV18 to TRBJ1-2, with D uncertain. The CDR3 extends over 14 amino acids. Germline values: CDR1 KGHSH, CDR2 LQKENI. The V end lost 2 bases, the J end lost 2 bases, and 9 bases lay between the germline ends. The chain's CDR3 is CASSPISGNYGYTF. DNA for the CDR3: TGTGCCAGCTCACCAATATCAGGCAACTATGGCTACACCTTC.

This sequence joins TRBV28 and TRBJ1-2; D is uncertain. Germline V gene lookup returns CDR1 MDHEN and CDR2 SYDVKM. This CDR3 is built from 12 residues. Trimming took off 8 bases at V and 1 base at J, with 8 bases between the two ends. The CDR3 sequence is CASWEINYGYTF. The CDR3 nucleotides are TGTGCCAGCTGGGAGATTAACTATGGCTACACCTTC.

With respect to this clone: The sample holds other DNA sequences that translate to the same CDR3. J is TRBJ2-5 and V is TRBV5-4; 8 bases agree with TRBD2. Germline values: CDR1 SGHNT, CDR2 YYREEE (reference sequence). With 2 bases clipped from V and 2 bases from J, the junction kept 2 bases outside the gene matches. The CDR3 is made up of 14 amino acids. CDR3 loop: CASSLLAVQETQYF. The CDR3 nucleotides read TGTGCCAGCAGCTTACTAGCGGTACAAGAGACCCAGTACTTC.

This clone was observed once. The rearrangement joins TRBV29-1 to TRBJ1-2; D gene ambiguous. CDR3 size: 9 residues. Trimming left V 5 bases short and J 6 bases short, with 4 bases between. CDR1 is SQVTM and CDR2 is ANQGSEA in the germline V gene. As DNA, the CDR3 is TGCAGCGTTCTGGATGGCTACACCTTC. As protein: CSVLDGYTF. The full variable domain, its missing parts supplied by reference TRBV29-1 and TRBJ1-2, is SAVISQKPSRDICQRGTSLTIQCQVDSQVTMMFWYRQQPGQSLTLIATANQGSEATYESGFVIDKFPISRPNLTFSTLTVSNMSPEDSSIYLCSVLDGYTFGSGTRLTVV.

The chain uses TRBV2 and TRBJ2-7, with 7 bases aligning to TRBD2. The V gene's germline CDR1 is SNHLY and CDR2 FYNNEI. The CDR3 extends over 12 amino acids. Trimming removed 6 bases from V and 6 bases from J; junction bases left unmatched: 5. CDR3 in DNA: TGTGCCAGCAGCCCTCGGGGGGTCGAGCAGTACTTC. This gives the protein CASSPRGVEQYF.